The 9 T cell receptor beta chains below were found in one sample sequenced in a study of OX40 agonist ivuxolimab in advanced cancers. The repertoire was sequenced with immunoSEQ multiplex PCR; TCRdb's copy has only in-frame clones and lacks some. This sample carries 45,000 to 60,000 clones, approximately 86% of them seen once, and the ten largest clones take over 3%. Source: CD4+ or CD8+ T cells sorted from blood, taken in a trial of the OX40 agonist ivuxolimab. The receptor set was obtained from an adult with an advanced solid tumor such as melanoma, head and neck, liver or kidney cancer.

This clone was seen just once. The CDR3 loop is CASSLGRGDSGNTIYF. The CDR3, as DNA: TGTGCCAGCAGCTTAGGCCGGGGGGACTCTGGAAACACCATATATTTT. V gene TRBV13 combines with J gene TRBJ1-3, with D possibly TRBD1 on 5 matching bases. V dropped 0 bases and J dropped 0 bases, with 9 bases sitting between them. The CDR3 loop spans 16 amino acids. Germline assignment: CDR1 PRHDT and CDR2 FYEKMQ (reference sequence).

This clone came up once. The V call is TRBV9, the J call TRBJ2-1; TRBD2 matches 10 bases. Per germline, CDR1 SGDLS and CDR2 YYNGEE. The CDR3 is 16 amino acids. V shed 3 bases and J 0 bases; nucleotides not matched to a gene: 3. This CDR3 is CASSAGTSVSYNEQFF. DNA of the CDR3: TGTGCCAGCAGCGCCGGGACTAGCGTCTCCTACAATGAGCAGTTCTTC.

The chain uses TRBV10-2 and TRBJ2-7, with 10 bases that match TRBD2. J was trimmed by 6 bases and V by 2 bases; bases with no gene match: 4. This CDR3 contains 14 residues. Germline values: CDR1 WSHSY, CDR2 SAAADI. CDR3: CASSEASGSGEQYF. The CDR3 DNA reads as TGCGCCAGCAGTGAGGCTAGCGGGAGTGGCGAGCAGTACTTC.

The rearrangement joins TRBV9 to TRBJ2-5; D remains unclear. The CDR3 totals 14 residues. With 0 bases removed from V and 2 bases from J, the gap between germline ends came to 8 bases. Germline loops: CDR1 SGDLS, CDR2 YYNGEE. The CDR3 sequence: CASSVGRYQETQYF. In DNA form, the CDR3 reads TGTGCCAGCAGCGTAGGAAGATATCAAGAGACCCAGTACTTC.

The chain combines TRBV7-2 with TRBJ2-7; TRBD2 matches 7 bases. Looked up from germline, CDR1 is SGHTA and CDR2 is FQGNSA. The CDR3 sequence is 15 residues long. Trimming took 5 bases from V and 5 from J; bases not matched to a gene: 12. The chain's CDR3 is CASSPQTGGADEQYF. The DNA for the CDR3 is TGTGCCAGCAGCCCCCAGACGGGGGGTGCCGACGAGCAGTACTTC. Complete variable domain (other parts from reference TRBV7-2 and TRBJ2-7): GAGVSQSPSNKVTEKGKDVELRCDPISGHTALYWYRQSLGQGLEFLIYFQGNSAPDKSGLPSDRFSAERTGGSVSTLTIQRTQQEDSAVYLCASSPQTGGADEQYFGPGTRLTVT.

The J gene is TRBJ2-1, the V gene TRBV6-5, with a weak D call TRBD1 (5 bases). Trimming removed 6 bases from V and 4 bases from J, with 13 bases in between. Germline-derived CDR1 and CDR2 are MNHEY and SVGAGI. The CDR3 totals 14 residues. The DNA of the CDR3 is TGTGCCAGCAGACCTACGACAGCTTACAATGAGCAGTTCTTC. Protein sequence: CASRPTTAYNEQFF.

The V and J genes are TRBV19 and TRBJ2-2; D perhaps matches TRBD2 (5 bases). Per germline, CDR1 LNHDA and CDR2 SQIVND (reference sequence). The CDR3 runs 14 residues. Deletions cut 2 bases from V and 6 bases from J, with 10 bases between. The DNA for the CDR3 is TGTGCCAGTAGTATAAAAAGGGAGCCCGGGGAGCTGTTTTTT. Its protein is CASSIKREPGELFF.

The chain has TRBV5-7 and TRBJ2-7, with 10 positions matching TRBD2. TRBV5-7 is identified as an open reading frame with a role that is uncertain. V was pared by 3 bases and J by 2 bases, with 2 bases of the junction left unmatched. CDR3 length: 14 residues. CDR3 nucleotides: TGTGCCAGCAGCTGCAGCGGGAGGGCCTACGAGCAGTACTTC. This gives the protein CASSCSGRAYEQYF.

CDR3 coding DNA: TGTGCCAGTAGTGGGGCGGGGCGACCTAGCACAGATACGCAGTATTTT. Protein product: CASSGAGRPSTDTQYF. The V call is TRBV19, the J call TRBJ2-3; possibly TRBD2 for D (6 bases). The CDR3 loop spans 16 amino acids. V was trimmed by 5 bases and J by 0 bases, leaving 15 bases between them. Germline CDR1 is LNHDA and CDR2 is SQIVND (reference sequence).